This T cell receptor (beta chain) emerged from a study of blood T cell repertoires in COVID-19. Study overall: From T cells, B-cell-depleted T cells, or PBMCs came the material, which was cDNA or gDNA.

Authors' methods: Estimates of nucleated cell counts were drawn from the amplification of reference gene primers. Measured with immunoSEQ multiplex PCR; TCRdb has only the in-frame clones, and not every one. The DNA was the basis for D and trimming; V, J and clone size are from that table. The sample holds tens of thousands of clones, 81% seen once. The ends were cut back, 7 bases at V and 0 bases at J, with 7 bases in the middle. The CDR3 length is 13 residues. Germline values: CDR1 MNHNY, CDR2 SVGAGI (reference sequence). Sequencing was carried out using peripheral blood. The chain uses TRBV6-6 and TRBJ2-1; D not certain. This TCR came from an elderly man with acute or convalescent COVID-19. CDR3 nucleotides: TGTGCCAGCAATCCAGGCTCCTACAATGAGCAGTTCTTC. Its protein is CASNPGSYNEQFF.